This T cell receptor (beta chain) originates from a study of cytotoxic CD8 clonotypes in ibrutinib-treated CLL. Looked up from germline, CDR1 is SNHLY and CDR2 is FYNNEI. There are 16 residues in the CDR3. V lost 6 bases, J lost 3 bases, and 8 bases stayed unmatched. The protocol was immunoSEQ multiplex PCR, while the TCRdb copy is restricted to in-frame clones and leaves out a portion. The sample carries over 120,000 clones, around 80% recorded once. This specimen consisted of PBMCs, obtained after 36 months of ibrutinib treatment. The TCR sequence derives from a human donor with chronic lymphocytic leukemia. The gene calls are TRBV2 and TRBJ2-7; 13 nucleotides match TRBD2. The CDR3: CASSERGLAGVYEQYF. CDR3 DNA sequence: TGTGCCAGCAGCGAGCGAGGACTAGCGGGGGTCTACGAGCAGTACTTC.